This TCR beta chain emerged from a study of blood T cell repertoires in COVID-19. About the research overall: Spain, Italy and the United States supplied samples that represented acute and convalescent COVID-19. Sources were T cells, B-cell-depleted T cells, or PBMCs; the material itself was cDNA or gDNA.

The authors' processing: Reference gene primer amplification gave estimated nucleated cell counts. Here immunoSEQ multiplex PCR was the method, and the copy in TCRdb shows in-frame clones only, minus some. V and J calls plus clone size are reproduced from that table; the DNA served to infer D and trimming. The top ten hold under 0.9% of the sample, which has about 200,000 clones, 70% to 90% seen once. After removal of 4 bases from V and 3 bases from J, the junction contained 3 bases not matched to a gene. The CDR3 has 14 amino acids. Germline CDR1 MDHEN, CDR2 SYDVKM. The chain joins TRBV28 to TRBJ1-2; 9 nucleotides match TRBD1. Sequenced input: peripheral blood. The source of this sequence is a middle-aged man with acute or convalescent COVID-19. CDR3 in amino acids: CASSSGTGYYGYTF. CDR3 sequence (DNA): TGTGCCAGCAGTTCCGGGACAGGGTACTATGGCTACACCTTC.